This T cell receptor (beta chain) emerged from a study of CD8 T cells in ankylosing spondylitis. TCRdb processed the 5' RACE reads anew with MiXCR; each CDR3 protein has one entry. The sample includes just under 350,000 distinct CDR3 sequences, roughly 15% of them seen just once. Losses at the gene ends were 5 bases for V and 5 bases for J; bases not matched to a gene: 7. CDR1 is MNHEY, CDR2 SVGAGI, per germline. CDR3 length equals 14 residues. Sample: blood, either unsorted or a sorted T cell fraction (not recorded which). The origin of this receptor is a male donor with ankylosing spondylitis or in good health (not recorded which). This chain connects TRBV6-5 to TRBJ1-1; TRBD1 aligns across 8 bases. The CDR3 sequence: CASSNRQGRTEAFF. The DNA for the CDR3 is TGTGCCAGCAGTAACCGACAGGGGAGGACTGAAGCTTTCTTT.